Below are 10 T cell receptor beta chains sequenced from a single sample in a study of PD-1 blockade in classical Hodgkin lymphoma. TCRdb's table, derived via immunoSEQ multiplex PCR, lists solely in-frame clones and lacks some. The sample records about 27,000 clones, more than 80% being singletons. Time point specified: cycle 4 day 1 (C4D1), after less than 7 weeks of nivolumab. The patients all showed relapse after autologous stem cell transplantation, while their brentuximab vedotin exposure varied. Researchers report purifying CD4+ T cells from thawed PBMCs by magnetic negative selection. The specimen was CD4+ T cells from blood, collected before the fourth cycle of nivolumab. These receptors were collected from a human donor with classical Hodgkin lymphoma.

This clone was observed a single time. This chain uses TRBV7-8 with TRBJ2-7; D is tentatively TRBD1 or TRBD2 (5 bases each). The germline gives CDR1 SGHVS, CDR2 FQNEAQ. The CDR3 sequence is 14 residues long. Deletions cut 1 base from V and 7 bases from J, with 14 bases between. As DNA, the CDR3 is TGTGCCAGCAGCTTAGGGGGGATTGCTGGAGAGCAGTACTTC. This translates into CASSLGGIAGEQYF.

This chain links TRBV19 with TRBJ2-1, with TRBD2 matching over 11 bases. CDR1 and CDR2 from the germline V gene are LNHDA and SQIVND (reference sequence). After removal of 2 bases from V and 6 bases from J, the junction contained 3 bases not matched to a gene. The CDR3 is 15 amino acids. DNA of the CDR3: TGTGCCAGTAGTATAACTAGCGGGAGTCGCAATGAGCAGTTCTTC. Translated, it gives CASSITSGSRNEQFF.

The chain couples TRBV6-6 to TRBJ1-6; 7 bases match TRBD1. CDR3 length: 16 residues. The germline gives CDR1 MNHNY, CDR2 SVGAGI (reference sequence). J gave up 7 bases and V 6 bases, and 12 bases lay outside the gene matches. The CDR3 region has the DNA TGTGCCAGCAGCCCCCAATCCGGGACAGCGAATTCACCCCTCCACTTT. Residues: CASSPQSGTANSPLHF.

This chain's CDR3 is CASSLSPIVGNEQFF. In nucleotides, the CDR3 is TGTGCCAGCAGCTTATCCCCCATTGTTGGCAATGAGCAGTTCTTC. This chain joins TRBV7-2 and TRBJ2-1, with D unclear. V was shortened by 2 bases and J by 6 bases, with 14 bases between the two germline ends. This CDR3 region has 15 residues. Germline assignment: CDR1 SGHTA and CDR2 FQGNSA.

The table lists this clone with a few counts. The CDR3, as DNA: TGTGCCAGCTCACCGCTAGGGGAGACCTACGAGCAGTACTTC. This translates into CASSPLGETYEQYF. The genes are TRBV18 and TRBJ2-7, with D perhaps being TRBD1 or TRBD2 (5 bases each). Germline V gives CDR1 KGHSH, CDR2 LQKENI. Trimming removed 3 bases from V and 2 bases from J, with 11 bases in between. The CDR3 loop spans 14 amino acids. Using reference TRBV18 and TRBJ2-7 for the parts outside the CDR3, the full variable domain is NAGVMQNPRHLVRRRGQEARLRCSPMKGHSHVYWYRQLPEEGLKFMVYLQKENIIDESGMPKERFSAEFPKEGPSILRIQQVVRGDSAAYFCASSPLGETYEQYFGPGTRLTVT.

CDR3 protein: CASSYLGPYNEQFF. The CDR3 DNA follows: TGTGCCAGCAGTTACTTAGGGCCTTACAATGAGCAGTTCTTC. The V call is TRBV6-5, the J call TRBJ2-1; D not resolved. The V end lost 1 base, the J end lost 4 bases, and 8 bases lay between the germline ends. The CDR3 length is 14 residues. Germline V CDR1 and CDR2: MNHEY, SVGAGI.

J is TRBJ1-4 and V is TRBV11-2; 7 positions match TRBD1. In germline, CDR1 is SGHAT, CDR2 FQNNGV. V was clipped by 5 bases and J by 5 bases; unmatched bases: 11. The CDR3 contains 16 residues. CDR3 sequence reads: CASSPQPGQRNEKLFF. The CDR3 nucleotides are TGTGCCAGCAGCCCACAACCGGGACAGAGAAATGAAAAACTGTTTTTT.

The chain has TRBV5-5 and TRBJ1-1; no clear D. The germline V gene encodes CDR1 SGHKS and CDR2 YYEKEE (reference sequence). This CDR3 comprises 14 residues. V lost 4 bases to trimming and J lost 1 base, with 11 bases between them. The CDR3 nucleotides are TGTGCCAGCAGCCCCCTGGGTGGGAACACTGAAGCTTTCTTT. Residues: CASSPLGGNTEAFF. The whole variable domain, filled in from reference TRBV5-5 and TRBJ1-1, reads DAGVTQSPTHLIKTRGQQVTLRCSPISGHKSVSWYQQVLGQGPQFIFQYYEKEERGRGNFPDRFSARQFPNYSSELNVNALLLGDSALYLCASSPLGGNTEAFFGQGTRLTVV.

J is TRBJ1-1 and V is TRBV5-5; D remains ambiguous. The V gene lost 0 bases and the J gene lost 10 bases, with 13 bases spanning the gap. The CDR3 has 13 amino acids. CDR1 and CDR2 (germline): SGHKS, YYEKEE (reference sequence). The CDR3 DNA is TGTGCCAGCAGCTTGGGGCCGACACAAGGAGCTTTCTTT. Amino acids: CASSLGPTQGAFF.

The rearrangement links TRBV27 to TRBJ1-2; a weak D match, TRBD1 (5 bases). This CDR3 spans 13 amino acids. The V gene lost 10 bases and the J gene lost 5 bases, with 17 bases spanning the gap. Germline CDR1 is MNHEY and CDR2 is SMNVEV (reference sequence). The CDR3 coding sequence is TGTGCCACCTGGGGCAGATCTGGGTATGGCTACACCTTC. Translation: CATWGRSGYGYTF.